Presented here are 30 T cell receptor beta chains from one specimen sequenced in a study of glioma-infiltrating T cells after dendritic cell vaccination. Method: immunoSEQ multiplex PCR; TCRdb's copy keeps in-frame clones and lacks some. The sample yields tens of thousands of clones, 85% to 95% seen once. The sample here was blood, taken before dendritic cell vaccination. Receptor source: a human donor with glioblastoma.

The CDR3 spells CASSPLARVTDTQYF. CDR3 bases: TGTGCCAGCTCACCTTTGGCGAGGGTCACAGATACGCAGTATTTT. V and J are TRBV18 and TRBJ2-3, with TRBD2 as a possible D gene (5 bases). The CDR3 consists of 15 residues. V gave up 3 bases and J gave up 2 bases, with 12 bases separating them. The germline gives CDR1 KGHSH, CDR2 LQKENI. Using reference TRBV18 and TRBJ2-3 for the parts outside the CDR3, the full variable domain is NAGVMQNPRHLVRRRGQEARLRCSPMKGHSHVYWYRQLPEEGLKFMVYLQKENIIDESGMPKERFSAEFPKEGPSILRIQQVVRGDSAAYFCASSPLARVTDTQYFGPGTRLTVL.

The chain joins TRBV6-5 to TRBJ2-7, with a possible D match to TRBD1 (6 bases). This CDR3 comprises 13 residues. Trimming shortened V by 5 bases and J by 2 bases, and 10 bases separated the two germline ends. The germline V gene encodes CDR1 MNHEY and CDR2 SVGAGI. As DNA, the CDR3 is TGTGCCAGCAGTCAGGGGTCCCCCTACGAGCAGTACTTC. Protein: CASSQGSPYEQYF.

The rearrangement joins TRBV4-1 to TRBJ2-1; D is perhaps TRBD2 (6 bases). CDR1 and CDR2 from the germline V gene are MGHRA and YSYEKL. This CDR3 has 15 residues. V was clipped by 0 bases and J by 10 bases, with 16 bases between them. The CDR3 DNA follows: TGCGCCAGCAGCCAAGAGCCTACTCGGGGGTGGGAGCAGTTCTTC. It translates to CASSQEPTRGWEQFF.

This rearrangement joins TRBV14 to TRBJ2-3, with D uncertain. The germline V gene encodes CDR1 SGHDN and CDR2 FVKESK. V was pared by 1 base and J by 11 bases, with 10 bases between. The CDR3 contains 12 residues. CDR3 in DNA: TGTGCCAGCAGCCAAGTGGAGAGGCTGCAGTATTTT. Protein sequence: CASSQVERLQYF.

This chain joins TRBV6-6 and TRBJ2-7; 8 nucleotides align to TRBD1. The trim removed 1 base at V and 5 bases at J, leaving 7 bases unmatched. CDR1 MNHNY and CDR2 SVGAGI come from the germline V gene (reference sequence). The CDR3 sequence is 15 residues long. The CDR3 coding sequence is TGTGCCAGCAGTTACTTGACCGGGACAGGCAACGAGCAGTACTTC. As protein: CASSYLTGTGNEQYF.

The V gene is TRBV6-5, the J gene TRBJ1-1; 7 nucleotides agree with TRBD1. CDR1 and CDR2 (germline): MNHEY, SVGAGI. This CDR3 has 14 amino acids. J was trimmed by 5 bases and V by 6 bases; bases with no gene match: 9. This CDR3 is CASRNHRGGTEAFF. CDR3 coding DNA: TGTGCCAGCAGGAACCACAGGGGTGGTACTGAAGCTTTCTTT.

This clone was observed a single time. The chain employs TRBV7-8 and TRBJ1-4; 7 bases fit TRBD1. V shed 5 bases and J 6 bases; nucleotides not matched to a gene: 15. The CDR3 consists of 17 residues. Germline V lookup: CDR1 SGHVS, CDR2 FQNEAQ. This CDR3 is CASSVVDRVLGDEKLFF. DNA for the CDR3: TGTGCCAGCAGCGTAGTAGACAGGGTCCTCGGAGATGAAAAACTGTTTTTT. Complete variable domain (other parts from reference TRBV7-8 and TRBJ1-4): GAGVSQSPRYKVAKRGQDVALRCDPISGHVSLFWYQQALGQGPEFLTYFQNEAQLDKSGLPSDRFFAERPEGSVSTLKIQRTQQEDSAVYLCASSVVDRVLGDEKLFFGSGTQLSVL.

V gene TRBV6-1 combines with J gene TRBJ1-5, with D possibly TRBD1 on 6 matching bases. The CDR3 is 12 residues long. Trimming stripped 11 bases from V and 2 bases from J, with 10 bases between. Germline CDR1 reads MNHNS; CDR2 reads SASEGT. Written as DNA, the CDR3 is TGTGCCGCGAACAGGGGCAATCAGCCCCAGCATTTT. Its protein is CAANRGNQPQHF.

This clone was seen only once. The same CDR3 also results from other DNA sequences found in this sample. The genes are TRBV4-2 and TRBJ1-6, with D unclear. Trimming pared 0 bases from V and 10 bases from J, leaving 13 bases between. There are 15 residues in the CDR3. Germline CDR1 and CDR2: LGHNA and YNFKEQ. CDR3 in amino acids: CASSQDRQVISPLHF. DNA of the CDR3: TGTGCCAGCAGCCAAGATCGGCAGGTAATCTCACCCCTCCACTTT.

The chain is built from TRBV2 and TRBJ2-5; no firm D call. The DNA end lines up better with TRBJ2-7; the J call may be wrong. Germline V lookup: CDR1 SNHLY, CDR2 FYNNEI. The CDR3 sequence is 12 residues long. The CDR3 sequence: CASSEDRYEQYF. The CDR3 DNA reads TGTGCCAGCAGTGAAGATCGATACGAGCAGTACTTC.

CDR3 sequence: CASSPIPWTGSGETQYF. CDR3 coding DNA: TGTGCCAGCAGCCCCATACCGTGGACAGGGTCAGGGGAGACCCAGTACTTC. The rearrangement uses TRBV7-6 and TRBJ2-5; 8 bases match TRBD1. Germline CDR1 is SGHVS and CDR2 is FNYEAQ. V shed 5 bases, J shed 5 bases, and the junction held 16 bases outside the gene matches. CDR3 size: 17 residues. The full variable domain, completed using reference TRBV7-6 and TRBJ2-5, is GAGVSQSPRYKVTKRGQDVALRCDPISGHVSLYWYRQALGQGPEFLTYFNYEAQQDKSGLPNDRFSAERPEGSISTLTIQRTEQRDSAMYRCASSPIPWTGSGETQYFGPGTRLLVL.

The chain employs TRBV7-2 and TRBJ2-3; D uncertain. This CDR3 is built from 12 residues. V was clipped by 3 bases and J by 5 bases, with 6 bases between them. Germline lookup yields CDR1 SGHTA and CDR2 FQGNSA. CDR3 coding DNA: TGTGCCAGCAGCTTTTATATAGATACGCAGTATTTT. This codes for CASSFYIDTQYF.

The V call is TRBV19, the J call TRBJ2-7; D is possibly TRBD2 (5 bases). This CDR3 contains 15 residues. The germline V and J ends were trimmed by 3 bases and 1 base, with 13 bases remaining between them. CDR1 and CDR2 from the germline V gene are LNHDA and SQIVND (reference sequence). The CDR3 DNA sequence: TGTGCCAGTAGTATCACGGGGTCAGAATCCTACGAGCAGTACTTC. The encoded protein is CASSITGSESYEQYF.

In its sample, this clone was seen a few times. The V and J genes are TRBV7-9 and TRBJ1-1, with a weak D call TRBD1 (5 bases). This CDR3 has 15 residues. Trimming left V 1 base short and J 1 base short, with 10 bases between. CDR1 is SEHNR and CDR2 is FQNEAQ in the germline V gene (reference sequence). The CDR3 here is CASSLVSTANTEAFF. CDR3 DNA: TGTGCCAGCAGCTTAGTTTCGACAGCGAACACTGAAGCTTTCTTT.

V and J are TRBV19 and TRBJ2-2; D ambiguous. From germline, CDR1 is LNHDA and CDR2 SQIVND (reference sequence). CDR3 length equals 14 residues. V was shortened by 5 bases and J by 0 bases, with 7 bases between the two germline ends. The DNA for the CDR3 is TGTGCCAGTAGTGGGCAGGCGAACACCGGGGAGCTGTTTTTT. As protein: CASSGQANTGELFF.

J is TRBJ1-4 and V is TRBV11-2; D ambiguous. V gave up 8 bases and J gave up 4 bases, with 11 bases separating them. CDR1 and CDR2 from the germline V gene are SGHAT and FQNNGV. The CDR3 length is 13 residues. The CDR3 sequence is CASARQHNEKLFF. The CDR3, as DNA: TGTGCCAGCGCCCGACAACATAATGAAAAACTGTTTTTT.

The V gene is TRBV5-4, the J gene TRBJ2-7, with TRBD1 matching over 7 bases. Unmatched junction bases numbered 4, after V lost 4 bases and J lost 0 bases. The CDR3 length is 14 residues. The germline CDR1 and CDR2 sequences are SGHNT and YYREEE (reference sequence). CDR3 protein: CASSLQGSSYEQYF. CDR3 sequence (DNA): TGTGCCAGCAGCCTACAGGGGTCCTCCTACGAGCAGTACTTC.

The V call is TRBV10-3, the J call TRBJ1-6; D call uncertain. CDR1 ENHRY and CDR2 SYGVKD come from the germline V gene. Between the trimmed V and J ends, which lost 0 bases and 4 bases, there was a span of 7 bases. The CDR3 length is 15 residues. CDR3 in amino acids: CAISESRDYNSPLHF. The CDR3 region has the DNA TGTGCCATCAGTGAGTCGCGGGATTATAATTCACCCCTCCACTTT.

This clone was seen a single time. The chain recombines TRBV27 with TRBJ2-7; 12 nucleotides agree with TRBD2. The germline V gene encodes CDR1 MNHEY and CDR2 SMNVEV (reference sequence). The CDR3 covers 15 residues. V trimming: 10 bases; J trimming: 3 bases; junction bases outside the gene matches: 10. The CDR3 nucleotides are TGTGCCACCTCCTCCGGACTAGCGGGGATCTACGAGCAGTACTTC. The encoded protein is CATSSGLAGIYEQYF.

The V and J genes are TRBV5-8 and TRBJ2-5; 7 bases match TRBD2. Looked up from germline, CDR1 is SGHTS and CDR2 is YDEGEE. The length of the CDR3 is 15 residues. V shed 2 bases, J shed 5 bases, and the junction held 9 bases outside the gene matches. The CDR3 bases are TGTGCCAGCAGCTTTGGGAGGGGAGGACGTGAGACCCAGTACTTC. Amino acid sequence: CASSFGRGGRETQYF.

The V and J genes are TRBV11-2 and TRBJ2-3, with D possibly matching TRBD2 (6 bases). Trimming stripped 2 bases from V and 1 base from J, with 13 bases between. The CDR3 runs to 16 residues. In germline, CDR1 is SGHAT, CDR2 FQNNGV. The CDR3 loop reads CASSLFPGVRTDTQYF. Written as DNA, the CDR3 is TGTGCCAGCAGCTTATTCCCGGGGGTTCGCACAGATACGCAGTATTTT.

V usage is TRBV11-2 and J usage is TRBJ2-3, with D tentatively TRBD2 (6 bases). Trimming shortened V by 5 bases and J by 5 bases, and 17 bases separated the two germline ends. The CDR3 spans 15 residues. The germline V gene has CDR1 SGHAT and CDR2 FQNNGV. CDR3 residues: CASSPRGGAGDTQYF. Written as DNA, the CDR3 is TGTGCCAGCAGCCCCCGCGGCGGGGCGGGAGATACGCAGTATTTT.

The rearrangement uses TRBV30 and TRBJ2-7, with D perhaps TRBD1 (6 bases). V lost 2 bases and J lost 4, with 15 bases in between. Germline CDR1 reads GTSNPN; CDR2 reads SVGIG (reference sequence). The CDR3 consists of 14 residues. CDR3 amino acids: CAWSSGTTRYEQYF. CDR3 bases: TGTGCCTGGAGTTCCGGGACAACTCGGTACGAGCAGTACTTC.

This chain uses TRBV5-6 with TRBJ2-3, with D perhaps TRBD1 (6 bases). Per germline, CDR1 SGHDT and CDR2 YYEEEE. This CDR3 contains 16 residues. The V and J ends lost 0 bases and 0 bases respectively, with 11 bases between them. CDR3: CASSLVRDTSTDTQYF. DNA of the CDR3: TGTGCCAGCAGCTTGGTCAGGGACACTAGCACAGATACGCAGTATTTT.

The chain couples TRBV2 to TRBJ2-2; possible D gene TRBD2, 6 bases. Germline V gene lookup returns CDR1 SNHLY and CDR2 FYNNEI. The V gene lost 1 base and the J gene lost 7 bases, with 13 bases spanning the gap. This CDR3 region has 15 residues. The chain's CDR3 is CASSEGAGPGGELFF. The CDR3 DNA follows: TGTGCCAGCAGTGAAGGGGCGGGGCCGGGCGGGGAGCTGTTTTTT.

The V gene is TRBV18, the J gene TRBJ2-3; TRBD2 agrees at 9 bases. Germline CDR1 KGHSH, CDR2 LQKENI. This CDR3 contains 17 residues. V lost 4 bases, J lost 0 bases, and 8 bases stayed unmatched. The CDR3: CASSLMSGGFSTDTQYF. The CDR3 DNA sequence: TGTGCCAGCTCACTCATGAGCGGGGGGTTTAGCACAGATACGCAGTATTTT.

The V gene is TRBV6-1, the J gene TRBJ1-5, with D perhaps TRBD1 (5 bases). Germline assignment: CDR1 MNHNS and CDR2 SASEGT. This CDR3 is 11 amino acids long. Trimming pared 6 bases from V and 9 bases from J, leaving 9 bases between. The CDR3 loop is CASRDMMPQHF. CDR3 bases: TGTGCCAGCAGGGACATGATGCCCCAGCATTTT.

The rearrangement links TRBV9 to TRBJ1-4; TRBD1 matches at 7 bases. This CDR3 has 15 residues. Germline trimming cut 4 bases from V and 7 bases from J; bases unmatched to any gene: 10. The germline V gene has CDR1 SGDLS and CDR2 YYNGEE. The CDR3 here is CASSLGTADSEKLFF. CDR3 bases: TGTGCCAGCAGCCTCGGGACAGCCGACAGTGAAAAACTGTTTTTT.

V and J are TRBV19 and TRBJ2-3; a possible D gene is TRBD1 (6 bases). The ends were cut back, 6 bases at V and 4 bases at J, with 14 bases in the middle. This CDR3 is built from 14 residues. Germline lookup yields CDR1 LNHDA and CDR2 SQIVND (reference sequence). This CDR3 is CASSPRGWADTQYF. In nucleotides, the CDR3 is TGTGCCAGTAGCCCCAGGGGATGGGCAGATACGCAGTATTTT.

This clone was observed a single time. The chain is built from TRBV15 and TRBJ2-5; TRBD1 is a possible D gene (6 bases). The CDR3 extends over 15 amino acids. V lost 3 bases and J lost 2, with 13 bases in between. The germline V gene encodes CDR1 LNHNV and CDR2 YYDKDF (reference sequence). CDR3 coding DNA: TGTGCCACCAGCAGGCTACAGGGAAAACAAGAGACCCAGTACTTC. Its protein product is CATSRLQGKQETQYF.